The 7 T cell receptor beta chains given below trace back to one sample, sequenced in a study of cytomegalovirus exposure and HLA in healthy donors. Vbeta (60) and Jbeta (13) primers were used in the PCR. Here immunoSEQ multiplex PCR was the method, and the copy in TCRdb shows in-frame clones only, minus some. The table records about 140,000 clones, roughly 79% of them present only once. The sequencing input was PBMCs. The receptors originated from a male donor in good health and CMV-seronegative.

The sample holds a few counts of this clone. The rearrangement joins TRBV10-2 to TRBJ2-7, with 10 bases lining up with TRBD2. After removal of 7 bases from V and 6 bases from J, the junction contained 9 bases not matched to a gene. The CDR3 contains 14 residues. Germline V gives CDR1 WSHSY, CDR2 SAAADI. For the CDR3, the DNA is TGCGCCAGCACTACCCTAGCGGGAGTCAGCGAGCAGTACTTC. This sequence encodes CASTTLAGVSEQYF.

As regards this clone: A read error may account for a junction end that differs from germline. The chain employs TRBV4-1 and TRBJ1-1; 8 nucleotides agree with TRBD1. CDR1 and CDR2 from the germline V gene are MGHRA and YSYEKL. The CDR3 spans 14 residues. The CDR3 loop reads CASSDGQGDTGAFF. The DNA of the CDR3 is TGCGCCAGCAGCGACGGACAGGGCGACACTGGAGCTTTCTTT.

The V call is TRBV19, the J call TRBJ2-7; D is possibly TRBD2 (5 bases). Germline V lookup: CDR1 LNHDA, CDR2 SQIVND (reference sequence). This CDR3 is 12 amino acids long. The ends were cut back, 5 bases at V and 4 bases at J, with 9 bases in the middle. The CDR3, as DNA: TGTGCCAGTAGTCGGGATAATTACGAGCAGTACTTC. Translating it yields CASSRDNYEQYF.

The chain joins TRBV18 to TRBJ2-3, with TRBD2 matching 9 bases. The V gene's germline CDR1 is KGHSH and CDR2 LQKENI. The CDR3 has 14 residues. The V and J ends lost 8 bases and 2 bases, in that order; junction bases with no gene match: 5. CDR3 nucleotide sequence: TGTGCCAGCGCCAGCGGGGGGTACACAGATACGCAGTATTTT. Its translation is CASASGGYTDTQYF.

The J gene is TRBJ2-1, the V gene TRBV7-3, with 7 nucleotides matching TRBD2. The CDR3 consists of 15 residues. V dropped 1 base and J dropped 4; count of bases not matched to a gene: 4. The germline V gene has CDR1 SGHTA and CDR2 FQGTGA. CDR3 coding DNA: TGTGCCAGCAGCTTAAGACTAGCTGCTTACAATGAGCAGTTCTTC. Encoded protein: CASSLRLAAYNEQFF.

This chain uses TRBV18 with TRBJ1-2, with 8 bases identical to TRBD1. Germline CDR1 and CDR2: KGHSH and LQKENI. CDR3 length: 18 residues. V gave up 3 bases and J gave up 2 bases; unmatched junction bases: 14. The CDR3, as DNA: TGTGCCAGCTCACCCGAGCTAGGACAGGGTCTCTGGAACTATGGCTACACCTTC. Translated: CASSPELGQGLWNYGYTF.

In DNA, the CDR3 is TGTGCCAGCAGCCAAGTACAGTCTTTCACAGATACGCAGTATTTT. This codes for CASSQVQSFTDTQYF. J is TRBJ2-3 and V is TRBV4-2; D is unresolved. V shed 1 base and J shed 2 bases, with 10 bases lying between them. From germline, CDR1 is LGHNA and CDR2 YNFKEQ. This CDR3 is built from 15 residues.